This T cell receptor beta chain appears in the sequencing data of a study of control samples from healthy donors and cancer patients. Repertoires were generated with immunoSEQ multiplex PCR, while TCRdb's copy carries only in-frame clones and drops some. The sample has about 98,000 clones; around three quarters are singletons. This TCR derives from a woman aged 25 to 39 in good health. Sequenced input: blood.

As DNA, the CDR3 is TGTGCCAGCAGCTCAGCCGGATGGGTCGAGCAGTACTTC. The encoded protein is CASSSAGWVEQYF. The chain is built from TRBV7-9 and TRBJ2-7, with D uncertain. Germline V gives CDR1 SEHNR, CDR2 FQNEAQ (reference sequence). This CDR3 contains 13 residues. V gave up 4 bases and J gave up 6 bases, with 13 bases separating them.